This entry concerns a single TCR beta chain. Its antigen is not known. TCRdb recomputed calls from the 5' RACE reads with MiXCR, one row per CDR3 protein. Here the sample spans 500,000 or so distinct CDR3 sequences, around an eighth being singletons. This entry belongs to a study of identical twins. Study outcomes and limitations: Researchers caution that invariant MAIT and iNKT cells could partly confound zero-insertion analyses. Modelling underestimated the level of out-of-frame TCR alpha sharing observed in monozygotic twins.

This CDR3 is built from 14 residues. Germline V lookup: CDR1 SEHNR, CDR2 FQNEAQ (reference sequence). V lost 2 bases and J lost 4, with 11 bases in between. In every case, the donor was a healthy Caucasian. These data also formed part of another study, on yellow fever vaccine responses in identical twins. Per that paper: In identical twins, vaccine T cell responses appeared partly shared and partly individual.

This chain uses TRBV7-9 with TRBJ1-2; D remains ambiguous. This sequence originates from a woman in her late teens or twenties in good health. Material for sequencing was CD4+ T cells sorted from blood. The CDR3 nucleotides are TGTGCCAGCAGCTTAAGCCTCTTCGTCTATGGCTACACCTTC. It translates to CASSLSLFVYGYTF. The whole variable domain, remainder taken from reference TRBV7-9 and TRBJ1-2, is DTGVSQNPRHKITKRGQNVTFRCDPISEHNRLYWYRQTLGQGPEFLTYFQNEAQLEKSRLLSDRFSAERPKGSFSTLEIQRTEQGDSAMYLCASSLSLFVYGYTFGSGTRLTVV.